These 10 T cell receptor beta chains were sequenced from one sample in a study of blood T cell repertoires in COVID-19. TCRdb keeps only in-frame clones here, not all; method: immunoSEQ multiplex PCR. The data show about 180,000 clones, around four fifths seen once. Sequenced input: peripheral blood. These receptors were obtained from a woman in her thirties or forties with COVID-19, enrolled during active disease.

This rearrangement joins TRBV20-1 to TRBJ2-7; tentatively, D is TRBD1 (7 bases). Germline CDR1 and CDR2: DFQATT and SNEGSKA (reference sequence). The CDR3 is 12 residues long. The germline V and J ends were trimmed by 3 bases and 3 bases, with 9 bases remaining between them. The CDR3 nucleotides read TGCAGTGCTAGTCAGGGGGGCTACGAGCAGTACTTC. As protein: CSASQGGYEQYF.

CDR3 DNA sequence: TGTGCCAGCAGCCACAGTCAGGGGAGTGCTGAAGCTTTCTTT. It encodes CASSHSQGSAEAFF. The chain recombines TRBV16 with TRBJ1-1; D perhaps matches TRBD1 (6 bases). With 3 bases removed from V and 6 bases from J, the gap between germline ends came to 14 bases. CDR1 KGHSY and CDR2 FQNENV come from the germline V gene. The CDR3 length is 14 residues.

CDR3 protein: CASSKQGGRSGELFF. In DNA form, the CDR3 reads TGTGCCAGTAGTAAACAAGGGGGCCGCTCCGGGGAGCTGTTTTTT. The rearrangement joins TRBV19 to TRBJ2-2; TRBD1 agrees at 7 bases. Trimming took 4 bases from V and 6 from J; bases not matched to a gene: 8. Germline loops: CDR1 LNHDA, CDR2 SQIVND (reference sequence). The CDR3 is 15 amino acids. Variable domain in full (rest from reference TRBV19 and TRBJ2-2): DGGITQSPKYLFRKEGQNVTLSCEQNLNHDAMYWYRQDPGQGLRLIYYSQIVNDFQKGDIAEGYSVSREKKESFPLTVTSAQKNPTAFYLCASSKQGGRSGELFFGEGSRLTVL.

The V call is TRBV3-1 (or the pseudogene TRBV3-2), the J call TRBJ2-4; 8 nucleotides line up with TRBD1. CDR3 size: 17 residues. V trimming: 1 base; J trimming: 0 bases; junction bases outside the gene matches: 5. The germline CDR1 and CDR2 sequences are LGHDT and YNNKEL (reference sequence). Here the CDR3 DNA reads TGTGCCAGCAGCCAAGCTGACAGGGGTATAGCCAAAAACATTCAGTACTTC. This codes for CASSQADRGIAKNIQYF.

The genes are TRBV9 and TRBJ2-1, with TRBD2 matching 8 bases. The length of the CDR3 is 16 residues. Germline assignment: CDR1 SGDLS and CDR2 YYNGEE. The J segment lost 7 bases and the V segment lost 4 bases, leaving 13 bases of the junction unmatched. The CDR3 is CASSPLTAGVSNEQFF. CDR3 bases: TGTGCCAGCAGCCCGTTGACAGCGGGAGTAAGTAATGAGCAGTTCTTC.

This sequence joins TRBV7-9 and TRBJ2-2; 10 bases match TRBD1. The germline V gene encodes CDR1 SEHNR and CDR2 FQNEAQ (reference sequence). The V gene end was trimmed by 5 bases and the J gene end by 9 bases; junction bases not matched to a gene: 6. The CDR3 extends over 14 amino acids. In DNA form, the CDR3 reads TGTGCCAGCAGCCCTGGGACAGGGGCCTGGGAGCTGTTTTTT. Amino acids: CASSPGTGAWELFF.

The chain has TRBV9 and TRBJ2-4, with a tentative D call TRBD1 (6 bases). This CDR3 is 18 amino acids long. Germline values: CDR1 SGDLS, CDR2 YYNGEE. Between the trimmed V and J ends, which lost 2 bases and 0 bases, there was a span of 18 bases. CDR3 loop: CASSVNVWGQLAKNIQYF. The CDR3 DNA follows: TGTGCCAGCAGCGTCAACGTGTGGGGGCAACTAGCCAAAAACATTCAGTACTTC.

The genes are TRBV28 and TRBJ2-1; D possibly corresponds to TRBD2 (7 bases). The V end lost 3 bases, the J end lost 7 bases, and 22 bases lay between the germline ends. Germline V gives CDR1 MDHEN, CDR2 SYDVKM. The CDR3 is 17 residues long. The CDR3 DNA reads as TGTGCCAGCAGTTTGGGGGGAATAGCGGGCCAGGGGAATGAGCAGTTCTTC. This sequence encodes CASSLGGIAGQGNEQFF.

Notes on this clone: The identical CDR3 is also encoded by other nucleotide sequences in the sample. The chain has TRBV19 and TRBJ1-5; 9 bases line up with TRBD1. Per germline, CDR1 LNHDA and CDR2 SQIVND (reference sequence). With 3 bases clipped from V and 5 bases from J, the junction kept 2 bases outside the gene matches. The CDR3 consists of 14 residues. The CDR3 nucleotides are TGTGCCAGTAGTATCGGGACAGGGTATCAGCCCCAGCATTTT. Translated, it gives CASSIGTGYQPQHF.

This chain joins TRBV3-1 (or the pseudogene TRBV3-2) and TRBJ1-1, with D possibly being TRBD1 (6 bases). The V end lost 6 bases, the J end lost 0 bases, and 14 bases lay between the germline ends. Germline V gene data show CDR1 as LGHDT and CDR2 as YNNKEL (reference sequence). This CDR3 is 15 amino acids long. The CDR3 DNA follows: TGTGCCAGCAGACCGGGACACGCTCTGAACACTGAAGCTTTCTTT. Its translation: CASRPGHALNTEAFF.